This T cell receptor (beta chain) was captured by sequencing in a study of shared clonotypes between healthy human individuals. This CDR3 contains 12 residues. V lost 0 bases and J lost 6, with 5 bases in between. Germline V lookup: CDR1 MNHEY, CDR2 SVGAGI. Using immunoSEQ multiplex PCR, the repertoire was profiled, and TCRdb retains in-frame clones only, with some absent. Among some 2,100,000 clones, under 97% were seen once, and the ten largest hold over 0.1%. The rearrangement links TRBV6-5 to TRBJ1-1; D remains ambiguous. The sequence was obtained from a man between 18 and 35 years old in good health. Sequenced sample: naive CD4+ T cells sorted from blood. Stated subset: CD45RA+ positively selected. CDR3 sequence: CASSYSSSEAFF. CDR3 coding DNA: TGTGCCAGCAGTTACTCCTCCTCTGAAGCTTTCTTT.